The TCR beta chain under discussion was sequenced for a study of blood T cells in healthy people across ages. Together with a sample-barcoded 5' primer, a J-beta primer mix was included in a second PCR lasting about 7 to 12 cycles. Using its own MiXCR run on the 5' RACE reads, TCRdb lists one record per CDR3 protein. The table has fewer than 950,000 distinct CDR3 sequences, around 36% seen once. There were healthy Caucasian individuals from Russia, aged roughly 6 to 90, serving as donors. This clonotype appeared many times. Its specificity is not known. Study-wide results and caveats: Estimates based on one million T cells were treated as lower bounds.

The sequencing sample was made of blood. The TCR originated in a man aged 18 to 30 in good health.

For the CDR3, the DNA is TGCGCCAGCTCTCGGGACACAAACTCCTACGAGCAGTACTTC. Residues: CASSRDTNSYEQYF. The V and J genes are TRBV5-1 and TRBJ2-7; possibly TRBD1 for D (6 bases). The CDR3 runs to 14 residues. Trimming removed 7 bases from V and 0 bases from J, with 14 bases in between. From germline, CDR1 is SGHRS and CDR2 YFSETQ.